The 26 T cell receptor beta chains given below trace back to one sample, sequenced in a study of beta chain features in type 1 diabetes. Findings and limits, study-wide: All four CD4+ subsets from Type 1 diabetes patients carried moderately but significantly shorter TCRB CDR3s.

No antigen is known for these receptors. Expressed TCRB transcripts were sequenced because the entire RNA isolate underwent reverse transcription. The protocol was immunoSEQ multiplex PCR, while the TCRdb copy is restricted to in-frame clones and leaves out a portion. The data contain a few hundred thousand clones, over 9% of them singletons. Sequenced: central memory CD4+ T cells from blood. The receptors were sampled from a man between 25 and 39 years old with type 1 diabetes.

This clone was seen ten or more times. V gene TRBV28 combines with J gene TRBJ2-7; TRBD1 matches 9 bases. The J segment lost 5 bases and the V segment lost 6 bases, leaving 11 bases of the junction unmatched. Germline V gene sequence: CDR1 MDHEN, CDR2 SYDVKM. The CDR3 runs to 15 residues. CDR3 nucleotides: TGTGCCAGCAGCGGGGCCCTGGACAGGGGTAACGAGCAGTACTTC. Residues: CASSGALDRGNEQYF.

This clone was seen at least ten times. V gene TRBV7-2 combines with J gene TRBJ2-1, with D tentatively TRBD2 (5 bases). The V gene lost 5 bases and the J gene lost 3 bases, with 8 bases spanning the gap. The CDR3 sequence is 13 residues long. Germline CDR1 and CDR2: SGHTA and FQGNSA. CDR3 residues: CASSPRDYNEQFF. The CDR3, as DNA: TGTGCCAGCAGCCCCCGGGACTACAATGAGCAGTTCTTC.

This clone came up a few times. The chain is built from TRBV7-8 and TRBJ2-7; TRBD1 matches 8 bases. The CDR3 loop spans 14 amino acids. Germline V gene sequence: CDR1 SGHVS, CDR2 FQNEAQ. V shed 5 bases, J shed 7 bases, and the junction held 10 bases outside the gene matches. Here the CDR3 reads CASSLRTGWREQYF. In nucleotides, the CDR3 is TGTGCCAGCAGCCTTCGGACAGGGTGGAGGGAGCAGTACTTC.

This clone has only a few counts. This chain links TRBV4-2 with TRBJ2-7; D remains ambiguous. This CDR3 has 11 amino acids. Germline V gene data show CDR1 as LGHNA and CDR2 as YNFKEQ. The germline V and J ends were trimmed by 1 base and 5 bases, with 3 bases remaining between them. CDR3 bases: TGTGCCAGCAGCCAAGGTCACGAGCAGTACTTC. Its translation: CASSQGHEQYF.

This clone turned up a few times. The chain uses TRBV6-5 and TRBJ1-1; TRBD1 aligns across 7 bases. Germline V CDR1 and CDR2: MNHEY, SVGAGI. The CDR3 spans 16 residues. Losses at the gene ends were 4 bases for V and 5 bases for J; bases not matched to a gene: 13. The CDR3 protein is CASSSDRVLLRTEAFF. The CDR3 coding sequence is TGTGCCAGCAGTTCCGACAGGGTTCTACTGCGGACTGAAGCTTTCTTT.

The chain joins TRBV10-3 to TRBJ2-1; 11 bases agree with TRBD2. The CDR3 contains 18 residues. The trim removed 6 bases at V and 5 bases at J, leaving 15 bases unmatched. CDR1 and CDR2 from the germline V gene are ENHRY and SYGVKD. The CDR3 spells CAISLTSGISSYNNEQFF. The CDR3, as DNA: TGTGCCATCAGCCTGACTAGCGGGATATCCTCTTACAACAATGAGCAGTTCTTC.

This clone was picked up a small number of times. The chain uses TRBV7-9 and TRBJ2-7; possible D gene TRBD2, 6 bases. CDR3 length: 15 amino acids. V was trimmed by 0 bases and J by 5 bases, leaving 14 bases between them. Germline V gene sequence: CDR1 SEHNR, CDR2 FQNEAQ (reference sequence). The CDR3 loop reads CASSLAVEGINEQYF. CDR3 DNA: TGTGCCAGCAGCTTAGCGGTGGAGGGTATCAACGAGCAGTACTTC.

The chain carries TRBV7-7 and TRBJ2-7, with D possibly being TRBD2 (6 bases). The CDR3 sequence is 14 residues long. V lost 3 bases and J 6 bases, leaving 15 bases between the germline ends. Germline V lookup: CDR1 SSHAT, CDR2 FNYEAQ (reference sequence). The CDR3 protein is CASSLDGSGGEQYF. The CDR3 bases are TGTGCCAGCAGCTTGGACGGGAGTGGGGGCGAGCAGTACTTC.

The gene calls are TRBV5-1 and TRBJ2-3, with TRBD1 matching over 7 bases. The CDR3 is 14 residues long. Germline CDR1 SGHRS, CDR2 YFSETQ. With 9 bases clipped from V and 0 bases from J, the junction kept 7 bases outside the gene matches. CDR3 sequence reads: CATMTGSSTDTQYF. The CDR3 region has the DNA TGCGCCACCATGACAGGGTCTAGCACAGATACGCAGTATTTT.

In its sample, this clone was seen a few times. The chain is built from TRBV27 and TRBJ1-1; 11 bases align to TRBD1. There are 14 residues in the CDR3. Germline V lookup: CDR1 MNHEY, CDR2 SMNVEV (reference sequence). J lost 5 bases, V lost 4 bases, and 3 bases had no gene match. The CDR3 bases are TGTGCCAGCAGTTATGGGGACAGGGGGACTGAAGCTTTCTTT. Translated: CASSYGDRGTEAFF.

The genes are TRBV5-4 and TRBJ2-1; no firm D call. Germline CDR1 is SGHNT and CDR2 is YYREEE (reference sequence). This CDR3 has 11 amino acids. V shed 4 bases and J shed 7 bases, with 6 bases lying between them. CDR3 DNA sequence: TGTGCCAGCAGCCGTTTGAATGAGCAGTTCTTC. Amino acid sequence: CASSRLNEQFF.

This clone was picked up many times. The chain combines TRBV18 with TRBJ1-2; unclear D gene. Trimming cost V 6 bases and J 6 bases, with 11 bases left between them. The length of the CDR3 is 12 residues. CDR1 and CDR2 from the germline V gene are KGHSH and LQKENI. The DNA for the CDR3 is TGTGCCAGCTCCACGGGCGCCGATGGCTACACCTTC. It translates to CASSTGADGYTF.

The CDR3 nucleotides are TGTGCCAGCAGCCAAGCATACCAGGGGGCGTTCACTGAAGCTTTCTTT. Translating it yields CASSQAYQGAFTEAFF. J is TRBJ1-1 and V is TRBV14; TRBD1 agrees at 8 bases. CDR3 length: 16 amino acids. CDR1 is SGHDN, CDR2 FVKESK, per germline. The junction had 8 bases not matched to a gene; V was cut back by 1 base and J by 4 bases.

This clone has more than one count but fewer than ten. The chain combines TRBV7-6 with TRBJ2-7, with D possibly TRBD1 on 5 matching bases. There are 13 residues in the CDR3. Trimming pared 8 bases from V and 3 bases from J, leaving 14 bases between. Germline values: CDR1 SGHVS, CDR2 FNYEAQ. CDR3 bases: TGTGCCAGCGGTGTCGGCAGGGACTACGAGCAGTACTTC. Amino acid sequence: CASGVGRDYEQYF.

The gene calls are TRBV6-1 and TRBJ1-2, with D possibly being TRBD1 (5 bases). Germline assignment: CDR1 MNHNS and CDR2 SASEGT. Trimming stripped 1 base from V and 4 bases from J, with 10 bases between. This CDR3 spans 14 amino acids. CDR3 amino acids: CASSEDWGSYGYTF. CDR3 nucleotide sequence: TGTGCCAGCAGTGAAGATTGGGGCAGCTATGGCTACACCTTC.

This clone occurred a few times. The chain has TRBV7-2 and TRBJ2-1; perhaps TRBD2 as D (6 bases). The V end was cut by 7 bases, the J end by 6 bases, with 16 bases between. Looked up from germline, CDR1 is SGHTA and CDR2 is FQGNSA. CDR3 size: 14 residues. CDR3 in DNA: TGTGCCAGCAACAATCCAGCGGAGGGCAATGAGCAGTTCTTC. This encodes CASNNPAEGNEQFF.

This chain joins TRBV6-1 and TRBJ1-2, with 11 bases lining up with TRBD1. The CDR3 runs 15 residues. CDR1 is MNHNS, CDR2 SASEGT, per germline. J was trimmed by 7 bases and V by 4 bases; bases with no gene match: 8. The CDR3 region has the DNA TGTGCCAGCAGTGCGGCCTTGGACAGGGGGCTTGGCTACACCTTC. Amino acid sequence: CASSAALDRGLGYTF.

The chain combines TRBV19 with TRBJ2-6; D not resolved. V was trimmed by 0 bases and J by 0 bases, leaving 12 bases between them. This CDR3 spans 18 amino acids. Germline loops: CDR1 LNHDA, CDR2 SQIVND (reference sequence). In DNA, the CDR3 is TGTGCCAGTAGTATAGATCGCCAGGCCCACTCTGGGGCCAACGTCCTGACTTTC. This encodes CASSIDRQAHSGANVLTF.

The rearrangement uses TRBV28 and TRBJ2-5, with TRBD2 matching 9 bases. The junction had 11 bases not matched to a gene; V was cut back by 3 bases and J by 9 bases. CDR3 size: 15 residues. The germline gives CDR1 MDHEN, CDR2 SYDVKM. CDR3 DNA: TGTGCCAGCAGTTTTGGGCGGGAGGGGACAAGATCCCAGTACTTC. This sequence encodes CASSFGREGTRSQYF.

This sequence joins TRBV6-5 and TRBJ2-7; TRBD2 might be the D (6 bases). Trimming removed 2 bases from V and 3 bases from J, with 8 bases in between. The CDR3 extends over 13 amino acids. Germline CDR1 and CDR2: MNHEY and SVGAGI. The CDR3 region is CASSYRDFYEQYF. In nucleotides, the CDR3 is TGTGCCAGCAGTTACAGGGACTTCTACGAGCAGTACTTC.

This clone occurred many times. The chain's CDR3 is CASIGRNEQFF. The CDR3 DNA sequence: TGTGCCAGCATCGGACGCAATGAGCAGTTCTTC. The J gene is TRBJ2-1, the V gene TRBV27; D unresolved. Germline CDR1 reads MNHEY; CDR2 reads SMNVEV (reference sequence). This CDR3 contains 11 residues. V was pared by 7 bases and J by 6 bases, with 7 bases between.

This clone was seen a few times. Other DNA sequences in this specimen translate into the identical CDR3. The gene calls are TRBV6-6 and TRBJ2-3; 8 bases fit TRBD2. The ends lost 3 bases at V and 4 bases at J; junction bases unmatched: 6. The germline V gene has CDR1 MNHNY and CDR2 SVGAGI (reference sequence). This CDR3 is 15 amino acids long. The CDR3 DNA is TGTGCCAGCAGTTATGGGGCGGGAGGTCCAGATACGCAGTATTTT. Encoded protein: CASSYGAGGPDTQYF.

The sample holds many counts of this clone. The same CDR3 is also encoded by other DNA sequences in this sample. The gene calls are TRBV14 and TRBJ1-2, with D hard to call. Trimming removed 0 bases at V and 5 bases at J, with 7 bases between. The CDR3 is made up of 13 amino acids. Germline V CDR1 and CDR2: SGHDN, FVKESK. The CDR3 sequence: CASSQDPQYGYTF. As DNA, the CDR3 is TGTGCCAGCAGCCAAGACCCACAGTATGGCTACACCTTC.

The V gene is TRBV19, the J gene TRBJ2-3, with D unclear. The V and J ends lost 4 bases and 0 bases respectively, with 8 bases between them. The CDR3 extends over 14 amino acids. Germline V gene lookup returns CDR1 LNHDA and CDR2 SQIVND (reference sequence). CDR3 sequence (DNA): TGTGCCAGTAGTAATCGTATTAGCACAGATACGCAGTATTTT. This sequence encodes CASSNRISTDTQYF. The full variable domain, its missing parts supplied by reference TRBV19 and TRBJ2-3, is DGGITQSPKYLFRKEGQNVTLSCEQNLNHDAMYWYRQDPGQGLRLIYYSQIVNDFQKGDIAEGYSVSREKKESFPLTVTSAQKNPTAFYLCASSNRISTDTQYFGPGTRLTVL.

This clone was recorded a few times. DNA of the CDR3: TGTGCCAGCAGCTCCGGGACTAGCAACTACAATGAGCAGTTCTTC. Its translation is CASSSGTSNYNEQFF. J is TRBJ2-1 and V is TRBV7-8, with 9 bases matching TRBD2. The CDR3 consists of 15 residues. Unmatched junction bases numbered 4, after V lost 4 bases and J lost 3 bases. Germline CDR1 and CDR2: SGHVS and FQNEAQ.

CDR3 sequence (DNA): TGTGCCAGCAGCTTGGCAGGTGGACAGGCGTACAATGAGCAGTTCTTC. Translation: CASSLAGGQAYNEQFF. The chain recombines TRBV11-1 with TRBJ2-1; 7 nucleotides agree with TRBD1. In germline, CDR1 is SGHAT, CDR2 FQDESV (reference sequence). Trimming cost V 3 bases and J 4 bases; bases outside gene matches: 9. The CDR3 is 16 amino acids. Using reference TRBV11-1 and TRBJ2-1 for the parts outside the CDR3, the full variable domain is EAEVAQSPRYKITEKSQAVAFWCDPISGHATLYWYRQILGQGPELLVQFQDESVVDDSQLPKDRFSAERLKGVDSTLKIQPAELGDSAMYLCASSLAGGQAYNEQFFGPGTRLTVL.